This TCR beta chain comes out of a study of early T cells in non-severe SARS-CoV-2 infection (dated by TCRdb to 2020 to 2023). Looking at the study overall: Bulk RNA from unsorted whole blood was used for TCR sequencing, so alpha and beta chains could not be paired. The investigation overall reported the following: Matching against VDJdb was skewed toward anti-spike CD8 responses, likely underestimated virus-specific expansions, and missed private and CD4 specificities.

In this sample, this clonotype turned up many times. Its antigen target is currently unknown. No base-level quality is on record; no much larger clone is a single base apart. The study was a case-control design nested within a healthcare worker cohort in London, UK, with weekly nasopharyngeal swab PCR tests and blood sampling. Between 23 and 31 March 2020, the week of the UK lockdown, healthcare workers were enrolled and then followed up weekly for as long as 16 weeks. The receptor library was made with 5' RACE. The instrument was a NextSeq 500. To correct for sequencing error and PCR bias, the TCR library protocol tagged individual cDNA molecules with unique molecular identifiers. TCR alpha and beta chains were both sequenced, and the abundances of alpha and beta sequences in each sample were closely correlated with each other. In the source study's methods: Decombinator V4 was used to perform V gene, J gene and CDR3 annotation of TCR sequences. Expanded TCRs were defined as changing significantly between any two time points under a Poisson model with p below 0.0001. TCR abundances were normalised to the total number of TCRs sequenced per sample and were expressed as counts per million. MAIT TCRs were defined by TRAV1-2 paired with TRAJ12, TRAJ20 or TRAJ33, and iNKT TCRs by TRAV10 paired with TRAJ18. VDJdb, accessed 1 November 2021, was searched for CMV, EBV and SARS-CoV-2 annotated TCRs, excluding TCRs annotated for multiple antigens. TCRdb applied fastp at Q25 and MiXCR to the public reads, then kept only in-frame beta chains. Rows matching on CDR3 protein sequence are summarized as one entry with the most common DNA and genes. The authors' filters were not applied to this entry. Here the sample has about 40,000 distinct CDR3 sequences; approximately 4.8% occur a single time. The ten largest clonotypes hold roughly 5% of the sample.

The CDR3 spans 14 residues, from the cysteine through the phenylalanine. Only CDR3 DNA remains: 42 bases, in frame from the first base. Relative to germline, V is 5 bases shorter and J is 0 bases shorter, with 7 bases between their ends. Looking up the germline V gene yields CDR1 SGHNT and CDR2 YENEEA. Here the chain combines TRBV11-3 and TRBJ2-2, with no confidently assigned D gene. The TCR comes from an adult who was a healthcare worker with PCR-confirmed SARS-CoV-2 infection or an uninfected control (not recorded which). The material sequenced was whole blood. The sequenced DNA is TGTGCCAGCAGCCCCTATACGAACACCGGGGAGCTGTTTTTT. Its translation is CASSPYTNTGELFF.